The 19 T cell receptor beta chains below come from one sample, sequenced in a study of neurological immune-mediated disorders. A single record per CDR3 protein comes from TCRdb applying MiXCR to the 5' RACE reads. This table has 15,000 to 20,000 distinct CDR3 sequences, under 35% appearing once. Sequencing was carried out using PBMCs. All receptors come from a man aged 50-59 years with HTLV-1-associated myelopathy (HAM/TSP).

The V gene is TRBV5-1, the J gene TRBJ1-6, with D unclear. Germline lookup yields CDR1 SGHRS and CDR2 YFSETQ. V dropped 2 bases and J dropped 7 bases, with 7 bases sitting between them. This CDR3 region has 13 residues. CDR3 nucleotide sequence: TGCGCCAGCAGCTTAGAGGGAAATTCACCCCTCCACTTT. This encodes CASSLEGNSPLHF.

The chain recombines TRBV2 with TRBJ2-1, with 9 bases lining up with TRBD2. In germline, CDR1 is SNHLY, CDR2 FYNNEI. With 6 bases clipped from V and 6 bases from J, the junction kept 9 bases outside the gene matches. This CDR3 has 15 amino acids. Here the CDR3 reads CASRRTSVSGNEQFF. Written as DNA, the CDR3 is TGTGCCAGCAGACGGACTAGCGTGAGCGGCAATGAGCAGTTCTTC.

The rearrangement joins TRBV20-1 to TRBJ1-5, with 8 bases that match TRBD1. Germline loops: CDR1 DFQATT, CDR2 SNEGSKA (reference sequence). The CDR3 totals 13 residues. The trim removed 6 bases at V and 4 bases at J, leaving 5 bases unmatched. CDR3 bases: TGCAGTGCCCGGACAGGGCCAAATCAGCCCCAGCATTTT. The encoded protein is CSARTGPNQPQHF.

The V gene is TRBV9, the J gene TRBJ2-7; D is possibly TRBD1 or TRBD2 (5 bases each). V was cut by 5 bases and J by 2 bases, with 23 bases left in between. Germline V CDR1 and CDR2: SGDLS, YYNGEE. The CDR3 length is 17 residues. CDR3 sequence: CASSRSLGDGATYEQYF. The CDR3 region has the DNA TGTGCCAGCAGTCGCTCCTTGGGGGACGGAGCAACCTACGAGCAGTACTTC.

This clonotype was recorded only once. The chain carries TRBV28 and TRBJ2-1; D is ambiguous. This CDR3 is built from 13 residues. V was pared by 5 bases and J by 8 bases, with 13 bases between. Germline CDR1 reads MDHEN; CDR2 reads SYDVKM. CDR3 DNA sequence: TGTGCCAGCAGTCTTCCCGTCGTGGATGAGCAGTTCTTC. Translating gives CASSLPVVDEQFF. Using reference TRBV28 and TRBJ2-1 for the parts outside the CDR3, the full variable domain is DVKVTQSSRYLVKRTGEKVFLECVQDMDHENMFWYRQDPGLGLRLIYFSYDVKMKEKGDIPEGYSVSREKKERFSLILESASTNQTSMYLCASSLPVVDEQFFGPGTRLTVL.

This clonotype was seen a handful of times. This rearrangement joins TRBV5-5 to TRBJ1-1, with D possibly TRBD1 on 6 matching bases. Germline V gene lookup returns CDR1 SGHKS and CDR2 YYEKEE (reference sequence). The V and J ends lost 0 bases and 1 base respectively, with 13 bases between them. The CDR3 is made up of 16 amino acids. The CDR3 loop is CASSLGQGTSNTEAFF. CDR3 sequence (DNA): TGTGCCAGCAGCTTGGGTCAGGGGACTTCGAACACTGAAGCTTTCTTT.

Only a few counts were recorded for this clonotype. The chain uses TRBV13 and TRBJ1-1, with D unclear. Germline CDR1 PRHDT, CDR2 FYEKMQ (reference sequence). V dropped 1 base and J dropped 6 bases, with 15 bases sitting between them. CDR3 length: 15 amino acids. This CDR3 reads CASSLVAGGPAEAFF. The CDR3 region has the DNA TGTGCCAGCAGCTTAGTTGCGGGCGGTCCCGCTGAAGCTTTCTTT.

The V gene is TRBV6-5, the J gene TRBJ2-3; 8 bases line up with TRBD1. With V trimmed by 6 bases and J by 1 base, 3 bases remained unmatched. Per germline, CDR1 MNHEY and CDR2 SVGAGI. The CDR3 runs to 14 residues. As DNA, the CDR3 is TGTGCCAGCAGATCGACAGGGGGCACAGATACGCAGTATTTT. Protein: CASRSTGGTDTQYF.

Note on this clonotype: A much bigger clone sits one base away, suggesting this may be a read error. The V call is TRBV7-2, the J call TRBJ1-1; no clear D gene. Germline V lookup: CDR1 SGHTA, CDR2 FQGNSA. Trimming removed 3 bases at V and 3 bases at J, with 2 bases between. The CDR3 length is 11 residues. The DNA for the CDR3 is TGTACCAGCAGCTTTTACACTGAAGCTTTCTTT. Translation gives CTSSFYTEAFF. Full variable domain (remainder filled in from reference TRBV7-2 and TRBJ1-1): GAGVSQSPSNKVTEKGKDVELRCDPISGHTALYWYRQSLGQGLEFLIYFQGNSAPDKSGLPSDRFSAERTGGSVSTLTIQRTQQEDSAVYLCTSSFYTEAFFGQGTRLTVV.

This clonotype came up many times. V is TRBV20-1 and J is TRBJ2-7, with D perhaps TRBD1 (6 bases). Germline CDR1 DFQATT, CDR2 SNEGSKA (reference sequence). Trimming removed 0 bases at V and 4 bases at J, with 16 bases between. The CDR3 runs to 15 residues. The CDR3: CSARDHMGAGYEQYF. In DNA, the CDR3 is TGCAGTGCTAGAGATCACATGGGGGCAGGGTACGAGCAGTACTTC.

The chain links TRBV20-1 to TRBJ2-7; D unresolved. V lost 6 bases, J lost 2 bases, and 17 bases lay in between. From germline, CDR1 is DFQATT and CDR2 SNEGSKA (reference sequence). The CDR3 is made up of 14 amino acids. As DNA, the CDR3 is TGCAGTGCGACGCGCGCCCCCGAGGCCTACGAGCAGTACTTC. Its translation is CSATRAPEAYEQYF.

In its sample, this clonotype was seen a few times. The rearrangement uses TRBV20-1 and TRBJ2-7; 11 bases are shared with TRBD2. The CDR3 has 14 amino acids. After removal of 6 bases from V and 0 bases from J, the junction contained 4 bases not matched to a gene. Germline V CDR1 and CDR2: DFQATT, SNEGSKA (reference sequence). CDR3 protein: CSAATSGASYEQYF. CDR3 coding DNA: TGCAGTGCGGCGACTAGCGGGGCCTCCTACGAGCAGTACTTC.

This clonotype was found many times. J is TRBJ1-1 and V is TRBV20-1; weak D call: TRBD1 (5 bases). The V gene's germline CDR1 is DFQATT and CDR2 SNEGSKA (reference sequence). Trimming left V 6 bases short and J 1 base short, with 12 bases between. This CDR3 is built from 13 residues. CDR3 sequence: CSASVGQNTEAFF. DNA of the CDR3: TGCAGTGCAAGCGTCGGACAGAACACTGAAGCTTTCTTT.

The chain joins TRBV12-3 or TRBV12-4 to TRBJ1-1; the D gene is possibly TRBD1 (6 bases). V lost 8 bases, J lost 1 base, and 11 bases lay in between. The length of the CDR3 is 13 residues. The CDR3 protein is CASRQGPNTEAFF. The CDR3 DNA follows: TGTGCCAGCCGGCAGGGGCCGAACACTGAAGCTTTCTTT.

This clonotype was found many times. V and J are TRBV3-1 and TRBJ1-5; no clear D. Germline loops: CDR1 LGHDT, CDR2 YNNKEL (reference sequence). The ends were cut back, 2 bases at V and 1 base at J, with 9 bases in the middle. The CDR3 consists of 15 residues. Here the CDR3 DNA reads TGTGCCAGCAGCCAAAATTTGGGGAGCAATCAGCCCCAGCATTTT. This encodes CASSQNLGSNQPQHF.

In its sample, this clonotype is medium-sized. This chain links TRBV20-1 with TRBJ2-5; TRBD1 or TRBD2 may be the D gene (5 bases each). Germline values: CDR1 DFQATT, CDR2 SNEGSKA (reference sequence). CDR3 length equals 14 residues. Trimming took 2 bases from V and 7 from J, leaving 17 bases between them. The CDR3 region is CSARRDPYVGTQYF. CDR3 bases: TGCAGTGCTAGACGGGACCCCTATGTCGGGACCCAGTACTTC.

The chain links TRBV12-3 or TRBV12-4 to TRBJ1-2; D ambiguous. Trimming removed 6 bases from V and 8 bases from J, with 13 bases in between. The CDR3 extends over 12 amino acids. The chain's CDR3 is CASSFDRGGYTF. As DNA, the CDR3 is TGTGCCAGCAGCTTCGACCGGGGAGGCTACACCTTC.

J is TRBJ1-1 and V is TRBV20-1; TRBD1 matches 7 bases. CDR3 size: 17 residues. V shed 1 base, J shed 0 bases, and the junction held 11 bases outside the gene matches. The germline V gene has CDR1 DFQATT and CDR2 SNEGSKA (reference sequence). DNA for the CDR3: TGCAGTGCTAGAGGGGCCCGTCCGGGACAGATGAACACTGAAGCTTTCTTT. This sequence encodes CSARGARPGQMNTEAFF.

This chain links TRBV20-1 with TRBJ2-3; the D gene could be TRBD1 or TRBD2 (6 bases each). Germline CDR1 is DFQATT and CDR2 is SNEGSKA (reference sequence). This CDR3 comprises 15 residues. V was trimmed by 3 bases and J by 4 bases, leaving 17 bases between them. The chain's CDR3 is CSASIGGGGSDTQYF. CDR3 DNA sequence: TGCAGTGCTAGTATTGGCGGAGGGGGATCAGATACGCAGTATTTT.